This T cell receptor beta chain is drawn from a study of T cells in Graves' hyperthyroidism and ophthalmopathy. RNA transcripts gave rise to amplified TCR beta CDR3 regions. A set of HTBI primers served as the primers for a first-round RT-PCR of the TCR CDR3. TCRdb re-called the multiplex PCR reads with MiXCR, one entry per CDR3 protein. The table shows under 300,000 distinct CDR3 sequences, with about an eighth occurring only once. This clonotype was observed at least ten times. Germline trimming cut 1 base from V and 6 bases from J; bases unmatched to any gene: 9. The germline CDR1 and CDR2 sequences are SEHNR and FQNEAQ (reference sequence). CDR3 length equals 16 residues.

The TCR comes from a woman younger than 45 with Graves' hyperthyroidism that later progressed to Graves' ophthalmopathy. The chain recombines TRBV7-9 with TRBJ2-7; TRBD2 matches at 10 bases. Sequenced material: blood. DNA of the CDR3: TGTGCCAGCAGCTTAGTAGCGGGAGGCCCCCCGGGCGAGCAGTACTTC. Protein: CASSLVAGGPPGEQYF.